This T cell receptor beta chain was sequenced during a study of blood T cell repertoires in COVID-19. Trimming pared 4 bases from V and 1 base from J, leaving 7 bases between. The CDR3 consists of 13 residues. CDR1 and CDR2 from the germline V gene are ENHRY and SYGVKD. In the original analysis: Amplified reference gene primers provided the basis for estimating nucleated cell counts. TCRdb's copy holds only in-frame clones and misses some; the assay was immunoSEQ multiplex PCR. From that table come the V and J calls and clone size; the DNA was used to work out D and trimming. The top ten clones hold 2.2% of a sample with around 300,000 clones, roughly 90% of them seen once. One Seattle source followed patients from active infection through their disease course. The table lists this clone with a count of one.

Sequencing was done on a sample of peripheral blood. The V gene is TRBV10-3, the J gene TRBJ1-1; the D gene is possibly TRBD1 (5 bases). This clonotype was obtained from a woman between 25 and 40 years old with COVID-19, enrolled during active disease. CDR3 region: CAISAGQNTEAFF. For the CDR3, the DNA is TGTGCCATCAGTGCAGGACAGAACACTGAAGCTTTCTTT.